These 21 T cell receptor beta chains were all obtained from the same sample, sequenced in a study of tumor and adjacent non-tumor tissue in lung cancer. The template was RNA from unsorted bulk tissue. This non-tumor lung sample came from over 3 cm beyond the tumor edge. TCRbeta libraries were built with three rounds of nested PCR, modified from ARM-PCR. Via MiXCR, TCRdb re-called the multiplex PCR reads, giving one row per CDR3 protein. The sample has some 95,000 distinct CDR3 sequences, 80% seen once; the top ten hold roughly 29%. The sequencing sample was made of distant non-tumor lung tissue. Receptors originate from a man aged 60 to 69 with small cell lung cancer.

The chain has TRBV11-1 and TRBJ2-1; TRBD2 might be the D (6 bases). Germline-derived CDR1 and CDR2 are SGHAT and FQDESV (reference sequence). The CDR3 spans 13 residues. With 6 bases removed from V and 13 bases from J, the gap between germline ends came to 19 bases. The CDR3, as DNA: TGTGCCAGCAGGGTAACGGGAGTAACTGATCAGTTCTTC. It encodes CASRVTGVTDQFF.

Regarding this clonotype: Sequence at one end of the junction differs from germline and may be a read error. The chain couples TRBV6-1 to TRBJ2-1; D not certain. The germline CDR1 and CDR2 sequences are MNHNS and SASEGT. The CDR3 covers 16 residues. CDR3 bases: TGTGCCAGCAGTGAAATCCCCAGGTCCACCTATAATGAGCAGTTCTTC. Translating it yields CASSEIPRSTYNEQFF.

Details on this clonotype: A read error may produce the germline difference seen at one junction end. The rearrangement links TRBV20-1 to TRBJ2-5, with 10 bases matching TRBD2. Germline CDR1 and CDR2: DFQATT and SNEGSKA (reference sequence). The CDR3 covers 15 residues. The CDR3 sequence is CSAHRLAGGGETRYF. As DNA, the CDR3 is TGCAGTGCACATAGATTAGCGGGAGGCGGAGAGACCCGGTACTTC.

This clonotype came up once. A read error may produce the germline difference seen at one junction end. The chain recombines TRBV5-6 with TRBJ1-1, with 7 bases fitting TRBD1. Looked up from germline, CDR1 is SGHDT and CDR2 is YYEEEE. This CDR3 comprises 16 residues. The CDR3 coding sequence is TGTGCCAGCAACTTGGCTTCCGGGACAGCGAACACTGAAGTTTTCTTT. This codes for CASNLASGTANTEVFF.

The V call is TRBV20-1, the J call TRBJ2-1, with D possibly matching TRBD2 (6 bases). The V end was cut by 4 bases, the J end by 6 bases, with 13 bases between. Germline V gene sequence: CDR1 DFQATT, CDR2 SNEGSKA (reference sequence). The CDR3 totals 13 residues. CDR3 coding DNA: TGCAGTGCTAAGAATAGCGGACGCAATGAGCAGTTCTTC. The encoded protein is CSAKNSGRNEQFF.

Of note for this clonotype: An end of the junction differs from the germline gene, which may be a read error. The gene calls are TRBV29-1 and TRBJ1-2; D gene uncertain. Looked up from germline, CDR1 is SQVTM and CDR2 is ANQGSEA. This CDR3 is built from 12 residues. The CDR3 DNA reads as TGCAACGTTGGTTCGGCGGTTCATGGCTACACCTTT. Protein: CNVGSAVHGYTF.

With respect to this clonotype: Mismatch with germline at one junction end may stem from a read error. The rearrangement joins TRBV7-9 to TRBJ1-4; the match to TRBD1 covers 8 bases. This CDR3 has 14 amino acids. Germline assignment: CDR1 SEHNR and CDR2 FQNEAQ (reference sequence). Written as DNA, the CDR3 is TGTGTCAGCAACTTAGGACAGGGTGGCGAAAAACTGTTTTTT. Translated, it gives CVSNLGQGGEKLFF.

The chain couples TRBV20-1 to TRBJ2-1, with 9 nucleotides matching TRBD2. CDR1 is DFQATT and CDR2 is SNEGSKA in the germline V gene (reference sequence). The CDR3 is 16 amino acids. V was pared by 0 bases and J by 6 bases, with 9 bases of the junction left unmatched. The CDR3 DNA reads as TGCAGTGCTAGAGATGCTAGCGGGATTAGGGTCAATGAGCAGTTCTTC. Translated: CSARDASGIRVNEQFF.

In regard to this clonotype: Since a much larger clone is just one base distant, this may be a read error. The J gene is TRBJ1-2, the V gene TRBV5-1; 10 bases map to TRBD1. Germline lookup yields CDR1 SGHRS and CDR2 YFSETQ. CDR3 size: 16 residues. CDR3: CTSTLDSRDRGYGYTF. In nucleotides, the CDR3 is TGCACCAGCACCCTGGACTCCCGGGACAGGGGATATGGCTACACCTTC.

This clonotype was counted only a few times. This sequence joins TRBV5-1 and TRBJ2-5, with TRBD2 matching over 7 bases. The CDR3 has 15 residues. CDR1 SGHRS and CDR2 YFSETQ come from the germline V gene. After removal of 3 bases from V and 4 bases from J, the junction contained 9 bases not matched to a gene. CDR3 nucleotides: TGCGCCAGCAGCTCAGTCGGGACTATTGGAGAGACCCAGTACTTC. Amino acid sequence: CASSSVGTIGETQYF. Full variable domain (remainder filled in from reference TRBV5-1 and TRBJ2-5): KAGVTQTPRYLIKTRGQQVTLSCSPISGHRSVSWYQQTPGQGLQFLFEYFSETQRNKGNFPGRFSGRQFSNSRSEMNVSTLELGDSALYLCASSSVGTIGETQYFGPGTRLLVL.

In regard to this clonotype: Being one base from a much bigger clone, this may be a read error. The CDR3 spells CANSVPMSEAFF. CDR3 DNA sequence: TGTGCCAACAGTGTGCCTATGTCTGAAGCTTTCTTT. This sequence joins TRBV28 and TRBJ1-1; D call uncertain. This CDR3 has 12 residues. Looked up from germline, CDR1 is MDHEN and CDR2 is SYDVKM.

The chain is built from TRBV20-1 and TRBJ2-1, with TRBD1 as a possible D gene (6 bases). Trimming took 7 bases from V and 10 from J, leaving 23 bases between them. CDR3 length: 14 amino acids. CDR1 is DFQATT, CDR2 SNEGSKA, per germline (reference sequence). The CDR3 reads CSVPSNRALGEQFF. CDR3 DNA sequence: TGCAGTGTCCCGTCTAACAGGGCCTTAGGCGAGCAGTTCTTC.

With regard to this clonotype: The CDR3 does not close with the conserved phenylalanine or tryptophan, likely indicating a read error. V is TRBV4-1 and J is TRBJ1-5, with TRBD1 matching 10 bases. CDR1 MGHRA and CDR2 YSYEKL come from the germline V gene. The CDR3 length is 19 residues. The trim removed 1 base at V and 10 bases at J, leaving 19 bases unmatched. CDR3 amino acids: CASSQAGGIHGTGESPQHL. CDR3 bases: TGCGCCAGCAGCCAAGCTGGCGGGATTCACGGGACAGGGGAGAGTCCCCAGCATTTA.

This clonotype came up many times. This chain connects TRBV30 to TRBJ2-3; possible D gene TRBD1, 5 bases. The CDR3 is made up of 13 amino acids. The ends were cut back, 1 base at V and 6 bases at J, with 11 bases in the middle. The germline V gene has CDR1 GTSNPN and CDR2 SVGIG (reference sequence). CDR3 sequence (DNA): TGTGCCTGGAGTGGGGGCACATTGGATACGCAGTATTTT. The encoded protein is CAWSGGTLDTQYF.

The chain links TRBV5-5 to TRBJ1-5; no clear D. V was trimmed by 3 bases and J by 12 bases, leaving 19 bases between them. The CDR3 is 14 residues long. Germline CDR1 and CDR2: SGHKS and YYEKEE (reference sequence). Here the CDR3 reads CASSYFPLYQRQHF. The CDR3 DNA sequence: TGTGCCAGCAGCTATTTCCCGCTATATCAACGCCAGCATTTT.

V and J are TRBV6-5 and TRBJ2-1, with 12 bases identical to TRBD2. The CDR3 runs to 17 residues. After removal of 11 bases from V and 7 bases from J, the junction contained 18 bases not matched to a gene. Germline V lookup: CDR1 MNHEY, CDR2 SVGAGI. The CDR3 here is CACSYSIWGLAGNEQFF. The CDR3 DNA sequence: TGTGCCTGTAGTTACTCGATCTGGGGACTAGCGGGTAATGAGCAGTTCTTC.

Notes on this clonotype: Since no conserved phenylalanine or tryptophan closes the CDR3, a read error is the likely cause. This sequence joins TRBV29-1 and TRBJ1-1, with D uncertain. The germline CDR1 and CDR2 sequences are SQVTM and ANQGSEA. V lost 5 bases and J 3 bases, leaving 13 bases between the germline ends. This CDR3 is 13 amino acids long. CDR3 DNA sequence: TGCAGCGTTAAAGGACCCATTTACACTGAAGCTTTCTCT. This translates into CSVKGPIYTEAFS.

To note about this clonotype: A much larger clonotype is one base distant, so this may be a read error. This chain links TRBV5-1 with TRBJ1-6; 7 positions agree with TRBD1. The CDR3 spans 16 residues. Germline V gives CDR1 SGHRS, CDR2 YFSETQ. CDR3 amino acids: CTSSLKAQGSNSPLHF. The CDR3 nucleotides are TGCACCAGCAGCTTGAAGGCACAGGGGTCGAATTCACCCCTCCACTTT.

This sequence joins TRBV28 and TRBJ2-1, with 11 bases fitting TRBD2. This CDR3 spans 16 amino acids. The V segment lost 5 bases and the J segment 12 bases; nucleotides outside the gene matches: 15. Germline CDR1 reads MDHEN; CDR2 reads SYDVKM. The DNA of the CDR3 is TGTGCCAGCAGTGTAAATAGCGGGAGGGCCGGAGTGGGGCAGTTCTTC. Amino acid sequence: CASSVNSGRAGVGQFF.

Details on this clonotype: One end of the junction is discordant with germline, which a read error may explain. CDR3 amino acids: CDSNQGQGGETQYF. CDR3 sequence (DNA): TGTGACAGCAATCAAGGACAGGGCGGCGAGACCCAGTACTTC. This chain joins TRBV5-6 and TRBJ2-5; the match to TRBD1 covers 8 bases. The CDR3 totals 14 residues. From germline, CDR1 is SGHDT and CDR2 YYEEEE. Full variable domain (rest looked up from reference TRBV5-6 and TRBJ2-5): DAGVTQSPTHLIKTRGQQVTLRCSPKSGHDTVSWYQQALGQGPQFIFQYYEEEERQRGNFPDRFSGHQFPNYSSELNVNALLLGDSALYLCDSNQGQGGETQYFGPGTRLLVL.

With respect to this clonotype: A much larger clone is a single base away; this may be a read error. The V gene is TRBV5-6, the J gene TRBJ2-5, with TRBD1 matching over 7 bases. The ends lost 2 bases at V and 8 bases at J; junction bases unmatched: 12. The germline CDR1 and CDR2 sequences are SGHDT and YYEEEE. The CDR3 consists of 15 residues. CDR3 residues: CASSLTRGGTDTQYF. The CDR3 bases are TGTGCCAGCAGCTTAACGAGAGGGGGCACAGATACCCAGTACTTC.